The 3 T cell receptor beta chains below all came from one sample that was sequenced in a study of control samples from healthy donors and cancer patients. The protocol was immunoSEQ multiplex PCR, while the TCRdb copy is restricted to in-frame clones and leaves out a portion. This table has about 150,000 clones, roughly 94% appearing once. The sequenced sample was PBMCs. The receptor set was obtained from a man aged 55 to 70 with colorectal cancer.

The CDR3 sequence is CASSLQGNYGYTF. The CDR3 DNA sequence: TGTGCCAGCAGCCTTCAGGGTAACTATGGCTACACCTTC. V gene TRBV11-2 combines with J gene TRBJ1-2; tentatively, D is TRBD1 (5 bases). V was trimmed by 5 bases and J by 1 base, leaving 8 bases between them. Germline V lookup: CDR1 SGHAT, CDR2 FQNNGV. This CDR3 has 13 residues.

As DNA, the CDR3 is TGTGCCAGCAGTGAATCAAGGGGGGTGAGCACTGAAGCTTTCTTT. Translation: CASSESRGVSTEAFF. The V call is TRBV25-1, the J call TRBJ1-1; D is possibly TRBD1 (6 bases). With 1 base removed from V and 4 bases from J, the gap between germline ends came to 13 bases. The CDR3 has 15 residues. Germline V CDR1 and CDR2: MGHDK, SYGVNS.

A single count supports this clone. V gene TRBV7-2 combines with J gene TRBJ1-2, with D unclear. CDR3 length: 15 amino acids. Trimming cost V 2 bases and J 3 bases, with 13 bases left between them. The V gene's germline CDR1 is SGHTA and CDR2 FQGNSA. The DNA of the CDR3 is TGTGCCAGCAGCTTATCGGGGTACAGCGACTATGGCTACACCTTC. Translated, it gives CASSLSGYSDYGYTF.